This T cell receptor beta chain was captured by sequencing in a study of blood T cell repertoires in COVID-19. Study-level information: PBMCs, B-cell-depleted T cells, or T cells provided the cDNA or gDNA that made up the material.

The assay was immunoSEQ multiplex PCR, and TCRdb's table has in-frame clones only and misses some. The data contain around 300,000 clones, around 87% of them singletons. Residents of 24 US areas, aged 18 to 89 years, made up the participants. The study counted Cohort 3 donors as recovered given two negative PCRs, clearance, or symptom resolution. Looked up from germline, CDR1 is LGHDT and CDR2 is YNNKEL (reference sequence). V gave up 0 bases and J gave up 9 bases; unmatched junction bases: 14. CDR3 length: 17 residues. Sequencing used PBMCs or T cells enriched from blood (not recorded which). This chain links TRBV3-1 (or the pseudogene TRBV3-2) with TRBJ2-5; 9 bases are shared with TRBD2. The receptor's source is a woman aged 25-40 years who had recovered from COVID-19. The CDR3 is CASSQDRLGGGAGAQYF. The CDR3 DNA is TGTGCCAGCAGCCAAGATAGGCTTGGCGGGGGGGCTGGAGCCCAGTACTTC.